This TCR beta chain was sequenced for a study of cytomegalovirus exposure and HLA in healthy donors. Germline values: CDR1 MNHEY, CDR2 SMNVEV (reference sequence). This CDR3 has 14 residues. Trimming took 0 bases from V and 6 from J, leaving 9 bases between them. PCR employed 60 Vbeta and 13 Jbeta primers. Produced via immunoSEQ multiplex PCR; TCRdb's table is partial and in-frame only. The repertoire consists of 65,000 to 85,000 clones, with roughly 70% occurring once and the leading ten covering roughly 4.5%. V gene TRBV27 combines with J gene TRBJ2-1, with unresolved D. Sequenced sample: PBMCs. The clonotype comes from a man in his sixties in good health and CMV-seropositive. The CDR3 loop reads CASSLSVSGNEQFF. DNA for the CDR3: TGTGCCAGCAGTTTATCCGTCTCAGGCAATGAGCAGTTCTTC.